Listed below are T cell receptor beta chains from one sample, sequenced in a study of cytomegalovirus exposure and HLA in healthy donors. Only in-frame clones appear in the TCRdb table, and some are missing; sequencing was by immunoSEQ multiplex PCR. Of over 95,000 clones in the sample, roughly 72% were seen once. Sequenced sample: PBMCs. Receptors were obtained from a woman aged 40-49 years in good health and CMV-seropositive. Both conserved end residues are part of each CDR3. The D gene is left open where the match is weak. The size of a clone is reported for some rows only, either as once, few or many, or as a class for expanded clones.

D gene,V gene,clone size,CDR3 length,J gene,CDR3 DNA,CDR3 protein
TRBD1,TRBV15,-,17,TRBJ2-5,TGTGCCACCAGCCTCGACAGGGTTTCAATCCGTCAAGAGACCCAGTACTTC,CATSLDRVSIRQETQYF
TRBD2,TRBV19,few,16,TRBJ2-3,TGTGCCAGTAGAACAACAAGCGGGGGGGGCACAGATACGCAGTATTTT,CASRTTSGGGTDTQYF
TRBD2,TRBV7-8,-,18,TRBJ2-1,TGTGCCAGCAGCTTTTTCTTCGTAGCGGGAGCTCAAGGTAATGAGCAGTTCTTC,CASSFFFVAGAQGNEQFF
TRBD1,TRBV18,few,15,TRBJ1-4,TGTGCCAGCTCACCGGGGACAGGGGCCTCAGAAAAACTGTTTTTT,CASSPGTGASEKLFF
TRBD1,TRBV7-3,-,18,TRBJ1-6,TGTGCCAGCAACCCCAGACAATCAGGGGGTTCCTATAATTCACCCCTCCACTTT,CASNPRQSGGSYNSPLHF
TRBD1,TRBV5-6,-,14,TRBJ1-5,TGTGCCAGCAGCTTCAGGGGGAGCAATCAGCCCCAGCATTTT,CASSFRGSNQPQHF
TRBD1,TRBV30,-,15,TRBJ1-4,TGTGCCTGCAAATGGGAGGGGACAGGGGGGGCTAAACTGTTTTTT,CACKWEGTGGAKLFF
-,TRBV5-1,few,15,TRBJ1-1,TGCGCCAGCAGCTGGGGGACTGGGCGGAACACTGAGGCTTTCTTT,CASSWGTGRNTEAFF
-,TRBV11-3,-,13,TRBJ2-7,TGTGCCAGCAGCTACGTACTAGGTGGCGAGCAGTACTTC,CASSYVLGGEQYF
-,TRBV6-5,few,14,TRBJ1-2,TGTGCCAGCAGTCTCAGGGATCACACGTATGGCTACACCTTC,CASSLRDHTYGYTF
-,TRBV13,-,15,TRBJ2-1,TGTGCCAGCAGCTTAGGGGGAAACAGCGGGCGTATCCAGTTCTTC,CASSLGGNSGRIQFF
TRBD1,TRBV11-3,few,17,TRBJ2-5,TGTGCCAGCAGCTCACCCGGGGGGACAGGGTTGGAAGAGACCCAGTACTTC,CASSSPGGTGLEETQYF
-,TRBV7-2,-,14,TRBJ2-2,TGTGCCAGCGGGGGGGGCGATCGTACCGGGGAGCTGTTTTTT,CASGGGDRTGELFF
TRBD1,TRBV18,-,15,TRBJ1-1,TGTGCCAGCTCACCATTTACAGGGGGTAACACTGAAGCTTTCTTT,CASSPFTGGNTEAFF
-,TRBV21-1,-,14,TRBJ2-1,TGTGCCAGCAGGTGTAGCGGGGGTTACAATGAGCAGTTCTTC,CASRCSGGYNEQFF
TRBD2,TRBV27,-,15,TRBJ2-7,TGTGCCAGCAGTTTATTCGTAGCGGGAGTGGGCGAGCAGTACTTC,CASSLFVAGVGEQYF
TRBD1,TRBV30,once,16,TRBJ1-1,TGTGCCTGGAGTTCCCGACAGGGGGCGATGAACACTGAAGCTTTCTTT,CAWSSRQGAMNTEAFF
-,TRBV7-6,-,13,TRBJ1-6,TGTGCCAGCAGCACCCCCGGGGATGTAACCCTCCACTTT,CASSTPGDVTLHF
TRBD2,TRBV19,-,15,TRBJ2-1,TGTGCCAGTAGCTCGAGCGGGACGTCCTACAATGAGCAGTTCTTC,CASSSSGTSYNEQFF
-,TRBV6-1,once,18,TRBJ2-1,TGTGCCAGCAGTGTAGCCCTGGTAGTAGCGGTCTCCTACAATGAGCAGTTCTTC,CASSVALVVAVSYNEQFF
TRBD1,TRBV7-6,-,15,TRBJ1-2,TGTGCCAGCAGCTTGCGACAGGGATTAGGTGGTGGCTACACCTTC,CASSLRQGLGGGYTF
-,TRBV27,-,20,TRBJ2-3,TGTGCCAGCAGTCCATTCCCCCGGGGATGGGCGGGGATCAGCACAGATACGCAGTATTTT,CASSPFPRGWAGISTDTQYF
TRBD1,TRBV7-2,-,15,TRBJ1-3,TGTGCCAGCAGCTTTACAGGGGGCTCTGGAAACACCATATATTTT,CASSFTGGSGNTIYF
TRBD1,TRBV7-8,-,15,TRBJ1-3,TGTGCCAGCAGCGCCCGACGACAGGGGTTGGACACCATATATTTT,CASSARRQGLDTIYF
TRBD1,TRBV6-5,-,16,TRBJ1-2,TGTGCCAGCAGTTCGCCCGGACAGGGGGGAAACTATGGCTACACCTTC,CASSSPGQGGNYGYTF
TRBD1,TRBV30,-,13,TRBJ1-5,TGTGCCCCGGACAGGCATAGCAATCAGCCCCAGCATTTT,CAPDRHSNQPQHF
TRBD1,TRBV12-5,-,14,TRBJ1-4,TGTGCTAGTGGTGGCGACAGGGTTTACGAAAAACTGTTTTTT,CASGGDRVYEKLFF
-,TRBV5-8,-,15,TRBJ2-7,TGTGCCAGCAGCTTGGAATGGAGGGGGCCCTACGAGCAGTACTTC,CASSLEWRGPYEQYF
-,TRBV6-5,-,16,TRBJ1-2,TGTGCCAGCAGTTTCTCGACAGGACCTTGGAGCTATGGCTACACCTTC,CASSFSTGPWSYGYTF
TRBD1,TRBV2,-,14,TRBJ1-2,TGTGCCAGCAAAGACAGGGGAAGGGGAGATGGCTACACCTTC,CASKDRGRGDGYTF
TRBD2,TRBV15,-,16,TRBJ2-3,TGTGCCACCAGCTCGACCTTAGCGGGAGCTAAAGATACGCAGTATTTT,CATSSTLAGAKDTQYF
-,TRBV6-6,-,14,TRBJ1-1,TGTGCCAGCAGCCCATTGCACATGAACACTGAAGCTTTCTTT,CASSPLHMNTEAFF
-,TRBV6-5,once,15,TRBJ1-2,TGTGCCAGCAGTTTGGGAATACAGGCTAACTATGGCTACACCTTC,CASSLGIQANYGYTF
-,TRBV6-6,-,12,TRBJ2-3,TGTGCCAGCACTGTCCGGACAGATACGCAGTATTTT,CASTVRTDTQYF
-,TRBV5-6,-,12,TRBJ1-2,TGTGCCAGCAGCGAAGGGGTGGATGGCTACACCTTC,CASSEGVDGYTF
-,TRBV28,-,14,TRBJ2-3,TGTGCCAGCAGTTTTCAGACCGGAGTGGATACGCAGTATTTT,CASSFQTGVDTQYF
-,TRBV5-1,-,13,TRBJ1-4,TGCGCCAGCAAGGAGGGAAATAATGAAAAACTGTTTTTT,CASKEGNNEKLFF
TRBD1,TRBV19,-,14,TRBJ1-6,TGTGCCAGTAGCCCCGGGACAGGGCATTCACCCCTCCACTTT,CASSPGTGHSPLHF
TRBD1,TRBV7-2,-,15,TRBJ2-7,TGTGCCAGCAGCATGTGGACAGGGCGCCCAAACGAGCAGTACTTC,CASSMWTGRPNEQYF
-,TRBV21-1,few,17,TRBJ2-1,TGTGCCAGCAGCCACACTGGGGACAGTCCAAATGCAGGGTGGCAGTTCTTC,CASSHTGDSPNAGWQFF